This TCR beta chain was sequenced for a study of identical twins. The CDR3 contains 17 residues. The germline CDR1 and CDR2 sequences are SGHVS and FNYEAQ. V was pared by 2 bases and J by 4 bases, with 18 bases between. Worth noting for this clonotype: The antigen is undetermined.

MiXCR, run by TCRdb on the 5' RACE reads, gives a single entry per CDR3 protein. The repertoire has some 760,000 distinct CDR3 sequences, about 20% of them found once; the top ten carry around 13%. Points from the study as a whole: The study drew conclusions from cross-sectional statistical analysis, not from following the same donors.

The same sample was also studied in work on T cells expressing NK-cell markers. This second study says: Among eight sequenced donors, seven carried HCMV seropositivity while one was seronegative. Dominance of the CD3+CD56-NKG2C+ fraction by these clonotypes also held in a few donors. There remained a lack of clarity about HCMV specificity of expanded NKG2C+ T cell clones.

This sequence joins TRBV7-6 and TRBJ2-1; maybe TRBD2 (6 bases). Sequencing used PBMCs. The clonotype comes from a woman between 18 and 30 years old in good health. The CDR3 region is CASSLKPAGTEYNEQFF. The CDR3 DNA follows: TGTGCCAGCAGCTTAAAACCCGCCGGGACTGAGTACAATGAGCAGTTCTTC.